This T cell receptor beta chain was recorded in a study of blood T cells in healthy people across ages (dated by TCRdb to between 2014 and 2017). Regarding the complete study: In model experiments, template switching captured about one uniquely barcoded TCR beta cDNA molecule for every two T cells. To avoid experimental bias, donors of different ages were distributed randomly across sequencing lanes. Four age groups were formed from the donors: young (average approximately 16 years), middle-aged (more than 35), aged (roughly 58) and long-lived (less than 85). For two donors (one aged 18 to 29 and one aged 80 or older), the study analyzed two additional independent replicas of 1 million unique cDNA reads from the same blood draw. Age-related changes in TCR beta repertoire diversity were measured in the study by deep sequencing normalized with unique cDNA molecular identifiers. General findings and caveats noted by the study authors: Compared with the aged group, the long-lived group had more naive CD4+ T cells, fewer expanded clones and increased TCR diversity, a pattern suggesting age selection. As age increased, observed TCR beta diversity per million T cells dropped in a roughly linear way, and a significant reduction was already evident by age around 41. Bulk unsorted PBMC profiling prevented conclusive comparison of naive and antigen-experienced compartments. Observed TCR beta diversity correlated strongly with the percentage of naive T cells measured by flow cytometry. Because the CMV infection status of the donors was unknown, age-related changes in expanded clonotypes may potentially have been confounded. Estimates of total diversity from one million sequenced T cells were regarded as lower bounds and underestimates.

Donors were under 40 systemically healthy Caucasian individuals from Russia aged 6 to 90 years. Ten milliliters of peripheral blood were drawn from each donor into EDTA-treated Vacutainer tubes. Ficoll-Paque density-gradient centrifugation was used to isolate PBMCs, with at least 7 million obtained per sample. Total RNA, at least 6 micrograms per sample, was extracted from PBMCs with Trizol reagent. Naive CD45RAhigh/CD27high T cell percentages were measured by flow cytometry on a PBMC aliquot from every donor. V was cut back by 3 bases and J by 2 bases, leaving a gap of 12 bases between them. Inclusive of the bounding cysteine and phenylalanine, the CDR3 is 15 residues long. The sequence is cut down to CDR3 DNA, 45 bases in frame from base 1. The germline V gene yields SGHVS for CDR1 and FQNEAQ for CDR2. The library was built by means of 5' RACE. Instrument used: Illumina HiSeq 2500. A second PCR of roughly 7 to 11 cycles was performed with a sample-barcoded 5' primer and a J-beta primer mix. Each TCR beta cDNA molecule received a unique molecular identifier from a template-switch 5' adaptor carrying 12 random nucleotides. At least 2.5 million CDR3-containing paired-end reads were obtained from each sample. First-strand cDNA synthesis was performed from all RNA using the Mint cDNA synthesis kit, with priming by a TRBC-specific oligonucleotide. After uracil-DNA glycosylase treatment, a first 18-cycle PCR used universal primers M1SS and BC2_uni_R on all cDNA. In the paper's pipeline: Normalization of each sample was performed by random selection of 1 million high-quality reads, each carrying a distinct molecular identifier. Instead of being binned into consensus sequences, reads with shared molecular identifiers were discarded. MiTCR, run with a Q25 quality threshold and the strictest error-elimination algorithm, handled CDR3 identification, clonotype clustering and error correction. A nonparametric unseen species model with Euler transformation was used to estimate lower-bound total TCR beta diversity. TCRdb trimmed public reads at Q25 via fastp, called clones via MiXCR and kept in-frame beta chains. Each record represents a unique CDR3 protein, reported with the most common genes and DNA among its rows. The V and J calls shown here were made by TCRdb, not taken from the authors' results. For this sample there are around 870,000 distinct CDR3 sequences; more than 25% appear just once. Approximately 15% of the sample is held by the ten biggest clonotypes.

There are many counts of this clonotype. Its antigen remains undetermined. Base qualities are not recorded, but no much larger clone differs from it by a single base. The specimen was blood. The origin of this receptor is a woman of 80 years or more in good health. This sequence uses TRBV7-8 and TRBJ2-3; the D gene is possibly TRBD1, with 5 bases matching. DNA sequence: TGTGCCAGCAGCTTGGGGCAGGCATTCACAGATACGCAGTATTTT. It translates as CASSLGQAFTDTQYF.